These 8 T cell receptor beta chains share one sample of origin, sequenced in a study of T cell repertoires in cytomegalovirus infection. Each CDR3 protein is one row after TCRdb ran MiXCR on the reads. The sample consists of about 500,000 distinct CDR3 sequences, around 30% of them appearing once. These TCRs are of unknown antigen specificity. The sequenced sample was cultured PBMCs, obtained from culture after CMV antigen stimulation. The receptors were sampled from a human donor in good health (CMV status not recorded). Some clones in this sample may be carry-over from other donors' samples.

This clonotype was counted ten times or more. The chain is built from TRBV7-2 and TRBJ2-7, with a weak D call TRBD1 (6 bases). This CDR3 comprises 13 residues. Germline V gives CDR1 SGHTA, CDR2 FQGNSA. V lost 6 bases and J lost 3, with 12 bases in between. For the CDR3, the DNA is TGTGCCAGCAGTTACAGGGTCGGCTACGAGCAGTACTTC. Protein: CASSYRVGYEQYF. Complete variable domain (other parts from reference TRBV7-2 and TRBJ2-7): GAGVSQSPSNKVTEKGKDVELRCDPISGHTALYWYRQSLGQGLEFLIYFQGNSAPDKSGLPSDRFSAERTGGSVSTLTIQRTQQEDSAVYLCASSYRVGYEQYFGPGTRLTVT.

The table lists this clonotype with many counts. The chain is built from TRBV25-1 and TRBJ2-4, with D tentatively TRBD1 (6 bases). The germline V gene has CDR1 MGHDK and CDR2 SYGVNS. CDR3 length: 12 residues. V lost 11 bases and J lost 5, with 13 bases in between. The CDR3 DNA reads as TGTGCCTCGACGGACAGACAAAACATTCAGTACTTC. Translation: CASTDRQNIQYF.

This clonotype came up a few times. V usage is TRBV7-9 and J usage is TRBJ2-1; TRBD1 aligns across 7 bases. The CDR3 runs to 16 residues. V lost 0 bases, J lost 0 bases, and 2 bases stayed unmatched. Per the germline V gene, CDR1 is SEHNR and CDR2 is FQNEAQ (reference sequence). Here the CDR3 DNA reads TGTGCCAGCAGCTTAGCGGGACAGATCTCCTACAATGAGCAGTTCTTC. It encodes CASSLAGQISYNEQFF.

J is TRBJ1-2 and V is TRBV20-1; D might be TRBD1 (6 bases). V lost 2 bases and J 0 bases, leaving 13 bases between the germline ends. The CDR3 has 15 amino acids. Germline V lookup: CDR1 DFQATT, CDR2 SNEGSKA (reference sequence). The CDR3 loop is CSARPRTATNYGYTF. The DNA of the CDR3 is TGCAGTGCTAGACCCAGGACAGCCACTAACTATGGCTACACCTTC.

The chain has TRBV7-6 and TRBJ2-5; 10 bases align to TRBD1. The V and J ends lost 2 bases and 6 bases, in that order; junction bases with no gene match: 12. Germline CDR1 SGHVS, CDR2 FNYEAQ. This CDR3 has 17 amino acids. In DNA, the CDR3 is TGTGCCAGCAGCTTATGGATGCGGACAGGGGGTCGGAAGACCCAGTACTTC. It translates to CASSLWMRTGGRKTQYF.

This clonotype has more than one count but fewer than ten. V gene TRBV7-2 combines with J gene TRBJ2-3; the match to TRBD1 covers 9 bases. V trimming: 5 bases; J trimming: 0 bases; junction bases outside the gene matches: 6. This CDR3 is built from 16 residues. From germline, CDR1 is SGHTA and CDR2 FQGNSA. CDR3 in DNA: TGTGCCAGCAGCCCGGGACAGGGAAGTAGCACAGATACGCAGTATTTT. The encoded protein is CASSPGQGSSTDTQYF. The variable domain in full, completed from reference TRBV7-2 and TRBJ2-3, reads GAGVSQSPSNKVTEKGKDVELRCDPISGHTALYWYRQSLGQGLEFLIYFQGNSAPDKSGLPSDRFSAERTGGSVSTLTIQRTQQEDSAVYLCASSPGQGSSTDTQYFGPGTRLTVL.

This clonotype was seen a few times. The chain joins TRBV11-2 to TRBJ2-7, with 9 bases lining up with TRBD1. Trimming at V came to 7 bases and at J to 4 bases, leaving 32 bases not matched to a gene. CDR1 and CDR2 (germline): SGHAT, FQNNGV. The CDR3 has 22 amino acids. The CDR3 coding sequence is TGTGCCAGCATGTTGTGGAAAATCAACAGGGGGCCCATCACCGGGGGCTCGTACGAGCAGTACTTC. Its protein is CASMLWKINRGPITGGSYEQYF.

This chain uses TRBV7-8 with TRBJ2-2, with D hard to call. This CDR3 has 15 residues. Germline V gives CDR1 SGHVS, CDR2 FQNEAQ. Trimming cost V 1 base and J 2 bases, with 8 bases left between them. CDR3 sequence reads: CASSLGSRNTGELFF. CDR3 coding DNA: TGTGCCAGCAGCTTAGGGTCCCGAAACACCGGGGAGCTGTTTTTT.